The 16 T cell receptor beta chains presented below share a single source sample, sequenced in a study of T cell responses to AZD1222 COVID-19 vaccine. Here immunoSEQ multiplex PCR was the method, and the copy in TCRdb shows in-frame clones only, minus some. Of roughly 150,000 clones listed, approximately 83% are singletons. Specimen: peripheral blood, collected on day 0 of AZD1222 vaccination. Source of these receptors: an adult in good health.

This rearrangement joins TRBV28 to TRBJ2-7, with D unclear. The ends were cut back, 3 bases at V and 5 bases at J, with 11 bases in the middle. CDR3 length equals 13 residues. Looked up from germline, CDR1 is MDHEN and CDR2 is SYDVKM. The CDR3 DNA sequence: TGTGCCAGCAGTTTCCTCTCAAGCGACGAGCAGTACTTC. Amino acid sequence: CASSFLSSDEQYF.

This clone was seen a handful of times. The CDR3 spells CATNRNALDKNIQYF. The CDR3 nucleotides are TGTGCCACCAACAGGAACGCATTAGACAAAAACATTCAGTACTTC. The chain is built from TRBV2 and TRBJ2-4; possibly TRBD1 for D (5 bases). This CDR3 contains 15 residues. Trimming removed 10 bases from V and 3 bases from J, with 19 bases in between. Germline V gene lookup returns CDR1 SNHLY and CDR2 FYNNEI.

V and J are TRBV3-1 (or the pseudogene TRBV3-2) and TRBJ1-5; D is unclear. Trimming took 4 bases from V and 7 from J, leaving 11 bases between them. Germline V gene sequence: CDR1 LGHDT, CDR2 YNNKEL (reference sequence). This CDR3 is 13 amino acids long. CDR3 in DNA: TGTGCCAGCAGCCCCGCCGAGTTACAGCCCCAGCATTTT. Protein: CASSPAELQPQHF.

This CDR3 reads CASSSPRDSGYTF. DNA for the CDR3: TGTGCCAGCAGTTCCCCCAGGGACAGCGGCTACACCTTC. This chain links TRBV27 with TRBJ1-2; 7 nucleotides agree with TRBD1. The CDR3 is 13 amino acids. Trimming took 4 bases from V and 8 from J; bases not matched to a gene: 7. The germline CDR1 and CDR2 sequences are MNHEY and SMNVEV (reference sequence).

This clone was observed a single time. The J gene is TRBJ1-2, the V gene TRBV12-3 or TRBV12-4, with D maybe TRBD1 (6 bases). The CDR3 totals 13 residues. Trimming removed 3 bases from V and 6 bases from J, with 11 bases in between. The chain's CDR3 is CASSLGGLNGYTF. The CDR3 DNA reads TGTGCCAGCAGTTTGGGGGGCCTTAATGGCTACACCTTC.

The gene calls are TRBV6-1 and TRBJ1-4; D call uncertain. Trimming took off 3 bases at V and 5 bases at J, with 10 bases between the two ends. Germline loops: CDR1 MNHNS, CDR2 SASEGT. The CDR3 is 14 residues long. Written as DNA, the CDR3 is TGTGCCAGCAGTGAGACCGGGCCGAATGAAAAACTGTTTTTT. It yields the protein CASSETGPNEKLFF.

J is TRBJ1-4 and V is TRBV5-5; D gene uncertain. The CDR3 spans 16 residues. Germline V lookup: CDR1 SGHKS, CDR2 YYEKEE (reference sequence). Between the trimmed V and J ends, which lost 0 bases and 0 bases, there was a span of 9 bases. The CDR3 sequence is CASSLEDGSTNEKLFF. CDR3 nucleotide sequence: TGTGCCAGCAGCTTGGAGGACGGGTCAACTAATGAAAAACTGTTTTTT.

This chain uses TRBV7-9 with TRBJ2-7; D is undetermined. V was clipped by 6 bases and J by 3 bases, with 12 bases between them. There are 13 residues in the CDR3. Germline values: CDR1 SEHNR, CDR2 FQNEAQ (reference sequence). CDR3 bases: TGTGCCAGCAGTGATGGGTCTTTCTACGAGCAGTACTTC. It encodes CASSDGSFYEQYF.

This clone was counted once. The chain couples TRBV5-1 to TRBJ1-3, with D possibly matching TRBD1 (6 bases). CDR3 size: 13 residues. Looked up from germline, CDR1 is SGHRS and CDR2 is YFSETQ. The V end lost 2 bases, the J end lost 8 bases, and 11 bases lay between the germline ends. CDR3 DNA sequence: TGCGCCAGCAGCTTACAGGGTTCTGACACCATATATTTT. It yields the protein CASSLQGSDTIYF.

This chain joins TRBV28 and TRBJ1-2; weak D call: TRBD1 (5 bases). Germline CDR1 is MDHEN and CDR2 is SYDVKM. This CDR3 contains 11 residues. CDR3 DNA sequence: TGTGTCGTCCGAGGGGCAAGCGGCTACACCTTC. This sequence encodes CVVRGASGYTF.

The chain joins TRBV5-8 to TRBJ2-7; D is uncertain. This CDR3 has 14 amino acids. The germline gives CDR1 SGHTS, CDR2 YDEGEE. V was cut by 1 base and J by 1 base, with 9 bases left in between. CDR3 residues: CASSLLSVSYEQYF. CDR3 nucleotides: TGTGCCAGCAGCTTGTTGTCAGTGTCCTACGAGCAGTACTTC.

This clone was observed a handful of times. The CDR3 DNA is TGTGCCAGCAGCTTAGCGGGAGGGGACACTGAAGCTTTCTTT. Amino acid sequence: CASSLAGGDTEAFF. This chain uses TRBV11-2 with TRBJ1-1, with a weak D call TRBD1 (5 bases). V was trimmed by 1 base and J by 3 bases, leaving 9 bases between them. CDR1 is SGHAT and CDR2 is FQNNGV in the germline V gene. The CDR3 has 14 residues.

This rearrangement joins TRBV7-8 to TRBJ1-6; a weak D match, TRBD1 (5 bases). Germline values: CDR1 SGHVS, CDR2 FQNEAQ. This CDR3 has 16 residues. Trimming cost V 1 base and J 5 bases, with 12 bases left between them. The CDR3: CASSLERGFHNSPLHF. For the CDR3, the DNA is TGTGCCAGCAGCTTAGAAAGGGGATTCCATAATTCACCCCTCCACTTT. The entire variable domain, with the rest obtained from reference TRBV7-8 and TRBJ1-6, is as follows: GAGVSQSPRYKVAKRGQDVALRCDPISGHVSLFWYQQALGQGPEFLTYFQNEAQLDKSGLPSDRFFAERPEGSVSTLKIQRTQQEDSAVYLCASSLERGFHNSPLHFGNGTRLTVT.

CDR3: CASTLPFGDEQYF. In DNA, the CDR3 is TGTGCCAGCACTTTACCGTTCGGCGACGAGCAGTACTTC. The chain joins TRBV5-6 to TRBJ2-7; no definite D call. V dropped 6 bases and J dropped 5 bases, with 15 bases sitting between them. Germline V gene data show CDR1 as SGHDT and CDR2 as YYEEEE. CDR3 size: 13 residues.

This clone was detected once. This sequence joins TRBV27 and TRBJ2-3, with a tentative D call TRBD2 (7 bases). The CDR3 runs to 15 residues. V was clipped by 6 bases and J by 8 bases, with 21 bases between them. The germline gives CDR1 MNHEY, CDR2 SMNVEV (reference sequence). The CDR3 is CASSLGGGGIGTQYF. As DNA, the CDR3 is TGTGCCAGCAGCCTGGGTGGGGGGGGCATTGGTACGCAGTATTTT.

The genes are TRBV12-3 or TRBV12-4 and TRBJ2-1; 10 bases are shared with TRBD1. The junction had 3 bases not matched to a gene; V was cut back by 5 bases and J by 8 bases. This CDR3 has 13 residues. CDR3 region: CASSPGTGDEQFF. CDR3 in DNA: TGTGCCAGCAGTCCCGGGACAGGGGATGAGCAGTTCTTC.